This TCR beta chain was sequenced in a study of cytomegalovirus exposure and HLA in healthy donors (dated by TCRdb to 2015 to 2018). Regarding the complete study: An earlier analysis of roughly 500 of the donors reported 276 Gb of sequence data and 117 million unique TCR beta sequences obtained from roughly 170 million T cells. The genetic ancestry cluster associated with self-reported Caucasian donors included roughly four fifths of the roughly 400 genotyped donors. Donor age, sex, ethnicity and CMV serostatus were collected together with the repertoire data. A later analysis re-examined previously published TCR beta repertoires from more than 550 donors and added high-resolution HLA genotyping to investigate patterns of TCR occurrence. An earlier analysis of nearly 600 of the donors applied high-throughput TCR beta sequencing to assess whether each TCR beta V gene segment acted as functional or pseudogenic. The study was designed to test whether signatures of past pathogen exposure could be identified by cataloging public T cell receptors. A later genetic analysis took genome-wide SNP genotypes for 398 of the 666 donors and used that subset as a discovery cohort. Because of strong linkage in the cohort, roughly five DR-DQ haplotypes were treated as single units for association and clustering. Every repertoire in the discovery cohort had been generated on one and the same sequencing platform. Rather than drawing on any new phenotypic data, the later analysis identified candidate immune exposures from TCR beta sequences and the way those sequences occurred across donors. Using immunosequencing, the study profiled T cell repertoires from 640 or so subjects and related those repertoires to cytomegalovirus serostatus. To predict cytomegalovirus infection status, the study brought together high-throughput TCR immunosequencing, statistical association of individual TCRs with disease status, and machine learning. The number of donors typed differed by locus, with about 629-630 for A, B, C, DRB1 and DQB1, around 520 for DQA1, approximately 570 for DPA1, and some 440 for DPB1. HLA typing included class I and class II loci at four-digit resolution. A separate validation cohort of more than 100 different subjects was used in addition to the roughly 670-subject first cohort. Among about 390 genotyped donors of the cohort, an average of 235,054 unique TCR beta nucleotide sequences were sequenced per donor, roughly 18% of them non-productive. Roughly 300 gigabases of sequencing data and 75 million to 85 million unique TCR sequences made up an early release that covered some 640 HLA-typed donors. Paper-wide results and their limitations: The only immune exposure information available for the cohort was CMV serostatus. The study gave a list of about 170 TCR beta chains associated with cytomegalovirus. Because HLA typing was missing for some donors at each locus, association tests included only the typed subset. A later analysis found that most CMV-associated TCR beta chains appeared HLA-restricted, with HLA associations seemingly driven largely by CMV exposure. In this cohort, only TCR beta chains were sequenced, and detectable features were limited by the absence of alpha or paired-chain data. Roughly uniform sequencing depth across donors was assumed in presence/absence analyses, although this assumption may not hold. Across donors, most TCR sequences were observed very rarely, whereas some public TCRs were present in many individuals. An association between a missense DCLRE1C variant and V-gene and J-gene trimming of TCR beta chains was found in a later genetic analysis and replicated in an independent cohort. The classifier was reported to diagnose cytomegalovirus status with high specificity and sensitivity in both the original cohort and the validation cohort. Because the 87-base-pair reads could not distinguish some IMGT-functional V segments, including TRBV6-2 and TRBV6-3, those segments were excluded. In an earlier analysis of about 540 of the donors, most TCR beta V segments were observed in productive rearrangements about 90% or about 30% of the time, broadly matching IMGT annotations. A later analysis associated 17,000 or so TCR beta sequences with specific HLA alleles at a false discovery rate of 0.05. In a later analysis, TCR association rates were found to vary across HLA loci, with the most associated TCRs seen for DRB1 alleles and the fewest for HLA-C alleles. A further reported finding was that TCR beta sequences accurately predicted the HLA-A and HLA-B alleles for most subjects in the first cohort. In vitro tests confirmed that three of the cytomegalovirus-associated TCR beta chains recognize cytomegalovirus antigens. According to a later genetic analysis, donors in an Asian-associated ancestry cluster had fewer N-insertions in productive TCRs than the approximately 710-donor mean. When HLA alleles, especially DR and DQ, strongly co-occurred, attributing TCR associations to individual alleles was difficult. Approximately 18 rarely observed V segments, including chromosome 9 orphons, were excluded from the earlier analysis of approximately 500 of the donors because counts were too low. It was suggested by the authors that the approach could potentially be generalized to other disease states and immunological phenotypes. The sequencing pipeline was judged likely to have produced a cluster of highly shared sequence variants as a technical artifact. In a later analysis, several top co-occurrence clusters were reported to appear linked to parvovirus B19, influenza, CMV and Epstein-Barr virus. In a later analysis, HLA-associated TCR beta chains showed more clonal expansion and lower generation probabilities than non-associated chains that were equally common. Correlated functional status among segregating V segments might be attributable to linkage disequilibrium, but an unknown experimental factor could not be ruled out.

The cohort was made up of approximately 670 healthy bone marrow donors. At the time of sampling, every cohort member was nominally healthy, though immune exposures that went unrecorded were likely present. The donor was CMV seronegative and was included in the group of about 400 seronegative cohort members. Every donor gave a peripheral blood sample, and the peripheral blood mononuclear cells from that sample were used for TCR beta sequencing. The Qiagen DNeasy Blood Extraction Kit was used to extract genomic DNA from the blood cell samples. The method behind the library was the immunoSEQ multiplex PCR assay. For the multiplex PCR, a mixture combining 60 forward primers for TCR Vbeta segments and 13 reverse primers for TCR Jbeta segments was used. The CDR3 region of rearranged TCR beta genes was amplified from genomic DNA with a multiplex PCR assay. The amplified TCR beta libraries were sequenced on the Illumina HiSeq System as 87-base-pair reads. As for the original processing: A later analysis counted around 72 million unique TCR beta chains across the 600 to 850 repertoires, and some 11 million of these chains were shared by at least two donors. A nearest-neighbor algorithm error-corrected the raw reads and collapsed the reads into unique sequences, merging closely related sequences to remove PCR and sequencing errors. V, D and J gene segments were assigned by aligning CDR3 sequences to IMGT reference sequences. For a sequence to be retained, a match of at least six nucleotides to both a V gene segment and a J gene segment was required. Rearrangements were called productive when the CDR3 lacked stop codons and stayed in frame with V and J; all others were non-productive. Following IMGT convention, CDR3 was defined as the stretch from the second conserved V-encoded cysteine up to the conserved J-encoded phenylalanine. Sequences without an unambiguous match to a single V gene segment were excluded from the earlier analysis of approximately 560 of the donors. An earlier analysis of several hundred of the donors called V segments functional above 56.7% productive rearrangements and segregating when the between-donor standard deviation exceeded 5%. A statistical classification framework was built for diagnosing cytomegalovirus status from the catalog of TCR beta chain sequences. A later analysis assigned V and J genes by comparing TCR nucleotide sequences with IMGT/GENE-DB human TR gene sequences. In a later analysis, CDR3 sequences and most-parsimonious VDJ recombination scenarios were assigned using the TCRdist pipeline. In a later analysis, each TCR beta chain was defined by its CDR3 amino acid sequence together with its V-gene family, and reads lacking a unique V-gene family were excluded. As a way to deal with suspected cross-contamination and a sequencing artifact, a later analysis dropped over 550 nucleotide sequences that were highly shared and had low generation probability. In a later analysis, a clonal expansion index was calculated for each public chain from normalized within-repertoire ranks of inferred template counts. A later analysis computed generation probabilities with a VDJ recombination model fitted to out-of-frame rearrangements, and checked the results against IGoR. In a later analysis, TCR-TCR, TCR-HLA and TCR-CMV co-occurrence was scored with hypergeometric tests, and a repertoire-size bias correction was applied to TCR pairs. A later analysis estimated false discovery rates by permuting HLA or CMV assignments 20 times. In a later analysis, co-occurring TCRs were grouped using DBSCAN, with TCRdist sequence similarity added in when clustering inside HLA-allele-positive subsets. For co-occurrence clustering, repertoires with fewer than 30,000 or more than 120,000 public chains were excluded, along with five or six repertoires with anomalous nucleotide sharing. Drawn from immuneACCESS, this table holds only the in-frame rearrangements with V and J called that TCRdb kept. Clones are partly lost; checked studies trace under half to an unresolved V gene and leave the rest unexplained. V, J and clone size were drawn from that table, and D and trimming were deduced from the DNA. For this sample the table gives some 150,000 clones, of which approximately 82% were detected only once. The top ten clonotypes cover roughly 2.1% of the sample.

The CDR3 runs 14 residues from the cysteine to the phenylalanine. Kept here is only the CDR3 DNA, which spans 42 bases and is read in frame from base 1. Relative to germline, V is 1 base shorter and J is 0 bases shorter, with 8 bases between their ends. The germline V gene sets CDR1 to SGHDT and CDR2 to YYEEEE. With regard to this clone: Its cognate antigen has yet to be identified. Within one base of it there is no much larger clone, and no base qualities were kept.

Source material: PBMCs. The TCR comes from a woman in her thirties or forties in good health and CMV-seronegative. The rearranged segments are TRBV5-6 and TRBJ2-7; no confident D gene assignment can be made. The CDR3 region has the sequence CASSLLDSSYEQYF. The nucleotides are TGTGCCAGCAGCTTGCTCGACTCCTCCTACGAGCAGTACTTC.